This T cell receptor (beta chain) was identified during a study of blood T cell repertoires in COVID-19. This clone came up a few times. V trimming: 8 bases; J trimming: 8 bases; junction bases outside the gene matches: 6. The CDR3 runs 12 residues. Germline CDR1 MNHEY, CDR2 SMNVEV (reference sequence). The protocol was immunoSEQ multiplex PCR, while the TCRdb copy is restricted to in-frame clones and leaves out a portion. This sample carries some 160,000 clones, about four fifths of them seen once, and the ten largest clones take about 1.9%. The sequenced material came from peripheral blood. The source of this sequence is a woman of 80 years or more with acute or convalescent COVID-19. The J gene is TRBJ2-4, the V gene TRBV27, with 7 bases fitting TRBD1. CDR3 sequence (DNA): TGTGCCAGCGGAACCGGGACAGACATTCAGTACTTC. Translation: CASGTGTDIQYF.